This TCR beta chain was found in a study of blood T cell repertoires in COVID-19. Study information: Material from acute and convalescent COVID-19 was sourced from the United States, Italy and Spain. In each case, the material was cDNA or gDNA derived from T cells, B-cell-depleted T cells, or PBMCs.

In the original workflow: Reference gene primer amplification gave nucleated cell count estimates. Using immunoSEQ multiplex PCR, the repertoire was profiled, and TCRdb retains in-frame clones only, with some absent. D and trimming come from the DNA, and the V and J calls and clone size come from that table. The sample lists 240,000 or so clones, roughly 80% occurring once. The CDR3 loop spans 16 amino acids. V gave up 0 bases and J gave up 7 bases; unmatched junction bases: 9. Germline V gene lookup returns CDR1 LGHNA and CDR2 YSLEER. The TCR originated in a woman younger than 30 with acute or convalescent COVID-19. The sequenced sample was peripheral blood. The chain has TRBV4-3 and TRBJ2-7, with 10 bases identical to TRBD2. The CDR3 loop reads CASSQEPGGLAWEQYF. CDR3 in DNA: TGCGCCAGCAGCCAAGAACCCGGGGGACTAGCGTGGGAGCAGTACTTC.